The rows below give T cell receptor beta chains drawn from one sample of a study of Graves' ophthalmopathy and Graves' hyperthyroidism. TCRdb reprocessed the multiplex PCR reads via MiXCR and lists one record per CDR3 protein. The sample lists over a million distinct CDR3 sequences, roughly two fifths seen once, with 11% in the top ten. Material for sequencing was peripheral blood or thyroid tissue (not recorded which). The receptors were gathered from an adult man with Graves' hyperthyroidism. CDR3s include the opening cysteine and the closing phenylalanine or tryptophan. The D gene is left open where the match is weak. Clone size is shown for a subset of rows, as once, few, many or a class of expanded clone.

clone_size d_call j_call v_call cdr3_nt cdr3_aa
once - TRBJ1-2 TRBV10-3 TGTGCCATCAGTGGCGAGGGCTGGAGTGGAAACACCTTC CAISGEGWSGNTF
- - TRBJ2-2 TRBV7-2 TGTGCCAGCAGCTTAACGGACGGATACGGGGAGCTGTTTTTT CASSLTDGYGELFF
- - TRBJ2-7 TRBV9 - CASSVGQGASEYF
many - TRBJ1-4 TRBV7-9 TGTGCCAGCAGCTTAACGGACGGATACGGGGAAAACCTGTTTTTT CASSLTDGYGENLFF
many - TRBJ2-7 TRBV7-6 TGTGCCAGCAGCTTAGGCAGGGGGGATTCCTACGAGCAGTACTTC CASSLGRGDSYEQYF
once TRBD2 TRBJ2-7 TRBV5-4 TGCGCCAGCAGCCAAGATCGAGCGGGAGGGCACGAGCAGTACTTC CASSQDRAGGHEQYF
few - TRBJ1-2 TRBV29-1 TGCAGCGTTGAGACGGACGGCTACACCTTC CSVETDGYTF
few - TRBJ1-2 TRBV5-6 TGTGCCAGCAGCCCGCTTGGGCCAGGGTTTCAAGAAGGCTACACCTTC CASSPLGPGFQEGYTF
few - TRBJ1-4 TRBV19 TGTGCCAGTAGTATCGGGAACAGGGAGGCTGAAAAACTGTTTTTT CASSIGNREAEKLFF
many - TRBJ2-5 TRBV12-3/TRBV12-4 TGTGCCAGCAGTCCCATCACTAGGCAAGAGACCCAGTACTTC CASSPITRQETQYF
- TRBD1 TRBJ2-3 TRBV29-1 TGCAGCGTTGCGTCCGACAGGGGGTACTCAGATACGCAGTATTTT CSVASDRGYSDTQYF
few TRBD2 TRBJ2-6 TRBV9 TGTGCCAGCAGCGTAGGACTAGCGGTTTACTCTGGGGCCAACGTCCTGACTTTC CASSVGLAVYSGANVLTF
few - TRBJ2-5 TRBV4-3 TGCGCCAGCAGCCTAAGGCAAAGCAGGAGGTGGGAGACCCAGTACTTC CASSLRQSRRWETQYF
- - TRBJ1-2 TRBV10-3 TGTGCCATCAGTGAGTCCAGCGGGGGGGGGACTATTGGCTACACCTTC CAISESSGGGTIGYTF
- - TRBJ2-5 TRBV4-3 TGCGCCAGCAGCCTCGTCGGGGTAGGGGGAGAGACCCAGTACTTC CASSLVGVGGETQYF
- TRBD1 TRBJ1-1 TRBV6-6 TGTGCCAGCACCCGAACAACAGGGGGCTCCGCTGAAGCTTTCTTT CASTRTTGGSAEAFF
many - TRBJ1-1 TRBV7-6 TGTGCCAGCAGCTCTCCGGGACAGAACACTGAAGCTTTCTTT CASSSPGQNTEAFF
- TRBD1 TRBJ1-1 TRBV29-1 TGCAGCGCACAGGGGGTTAGCACTGAAGCTTTCTTT CSAQGVSTEAFF
few TRBD1 TRBJ1-2 TRBV20-1 TGCAGTGCGATCACATACCAGCGGACAGGGAATTTCTATGGCTACACCTTC CSAITYQRTGNFYGYTF
- - TRBJ2-7 TRBV12-3/TRBV12-4 TGTGCCAGCAGGAGAGGGTTGGGCCTCTACGAGCAGTACTTC CASRRGLGLYEQYF
many TRBD1 TRBJ1-4 TRBV7-7 TGTGCCAGCAGTCCAGGGGGATCTAATGAAAAACTGTTTTTT CASSPGGSNEKLFF
many - TRBJ1-1 TRBV7-9 TGTGCCAGCAGCCCGCCGCGAAAGGGAGCTTTCTTT CASSPPRKGAFF
- TRBD1 TRBJ1-5 TRBV19 TGTGCCAGACAACATACGGGACAGGGGGCAATTAGCAATCAGCCCCAGCATTTT CARQHTGQGAISNQPQHF
- TRBD1 TRBJ2-2 TRBV7-2 TGTGCCAGCAGCTTTTGGACAGGGGCCAACACCGGGGAGCCGTTTTTT CASSFWTGANTGEPFF
few - TRBJ2-5 TRBV29-1 TGCAGCGTCTGGGGTCCAGGGATATTCAAAGAGACCCAGTACTTC CSVWGPGIFKETQYF
many - TRBJ1-4 TRBV20-1 TGCAGTGCTAGAGTGGTAAAGGGGAGAGAAAAACTGTTTTTT CSARVVKGREKLFF
few - TRBJ1-5 TRBV19 TGTGCCACATCAAACAGGGATGTGAGCAATCAGCCCCAGCATTTT CATSNRDVSNQPQHF
- - TRBJ1-5 TRBV20-1 TGCAGTGCCCGGGTAGTGGGGGGCGTCAATCAGCCCCAGCATTTT CSARVVGGVNQPQHF
few - TRBJ2-7 TRBV13 TGTGCCAGCAGCCTAAGTAGTTACGCAGCCTACGAGCAGTACTTC CASSLSSYAAYEQYF
many - TRBJ1-1 TRBV15 TGTGCCACCAGTCTCTTAGAGGGAAGTGAAGCTTTCTTT CATSLLEGSEAFF
- - TRBJ1-5 TRBV10-3 TGTGCCAGCAGTTACTCGATGTCAGTGGACCAGCCCCAGCATTTT CASSYSMSVDQPQHF
many TRBD1 TRBJ1-5 TRBV19 TGTGCCAGTAGTTTCGAAGGGGGCGTGAGCAATCAGCCCCAGCATTTT CASSFEGGVSNQPQHF
few TRBD2 TRBJ2-7 TRBV10-2 TGCGCCAGCAGCCCGGAGCGAGCGGGAGCATACGAGCAGTACTTC CASSPERAGAYEQYF
many - TRBJ2-7 TRBV29-1 TGCAGCGGACGGAATTCCTACGAGCAGTACTTC CSGRNSYEQYF
- - TRBJ2-7 TRBV20-1 TGCAGTGCTCCATCCTACGAGCAGTACTTC CSAPSYEQYF
many - TRBJ2-7 TRBV11-2 TGTGCCAGCCTAAGGGGGGACGAGCAGTACTTC CASLRGDEQYF
once - TRBJ2-7 TRBV10-2 TGCGCCAGCAGGGCCGGGAGAAGAGGCCTAGAGCAGTACTTC CASRAGRRGLEQYF
many - TRBJ1-1 TRBV4-3 TGCGCCAGCAGCCAAGGCCTTGTCTTGAACACTGAAGCTTTCTTT CASSQGLVLNTEAFF
many - TRBJ1-1 TRBV20-1 TGCAGTGCTAGCCGTATCACTGAAGCTTTCTTT CSASRITEAFF
many - TRBJ1-3 TRBV19 TGTGCCAGTAGTACCTACGACTCTGGAAACACCATATATTTT CASSTYDSGNTIYF
many - TRBJ2-5 TRBV7-6 TGTGCCAGCAGCTTAGGGAAAAGTAGGGACGTTCAAGAGACCCAGTACTTC CASSLGKSRDVQETQYF
many TRBD2 TRBJ2-7 TRBV7-2 TGTGCCAGCAGCTCGACAATAATAGCGGGAGTTTACGAGCAGTACTTC CASSSTIIAGVYEQYF
many - TRBJ2-2 TRBV29-1 TGCAGCGTCGTCGATCCCACCGGGGAGCTGTTTTTT CSVVDPTGELFF
many TRBD1 TRBJ2-5 TRBV20-1 TGCAGTGCTGACACAGGGGGCGCAGGGGAGACCCAGTACTTC CSADTGGAGETQYF